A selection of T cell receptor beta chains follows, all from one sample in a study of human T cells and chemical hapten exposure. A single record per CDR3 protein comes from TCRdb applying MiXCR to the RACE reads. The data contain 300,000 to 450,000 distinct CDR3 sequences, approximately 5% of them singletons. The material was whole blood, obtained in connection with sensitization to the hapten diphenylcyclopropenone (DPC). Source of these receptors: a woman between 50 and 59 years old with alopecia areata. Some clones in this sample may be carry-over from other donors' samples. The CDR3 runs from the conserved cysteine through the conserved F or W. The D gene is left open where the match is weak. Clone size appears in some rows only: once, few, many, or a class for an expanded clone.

CDR3nt: TGTGCCAGCAGCCGACATGCATTTAACTATGGCTACACCTTC
CDR3aa: CASSRHAFNYGYTF
d_gene: .
j_gene: TRBJ1-2
abundance: many
v_gene: TRBV6-5

CDR3nt: TGTGCCAGCTCATCCAGGGGGCTCCTAGAGACCCAGTACTTC
CDR3aa: CASSSRGLLETQYF
d_gene: TRBD1
j_gene: TRBJ2-5
abundance: many
v_gene: TRBV18

CDR3nt: TGTGCCAGCGGGGGGGGCGAGCAGTACTTC
CDR3aa: CASGGGEQYF
d_gene: TRBD2
j_gene: TRBJ2-7
abundance: few
v_gene: TRBV6-5

CDR3nt: TGTGCTAGTGGCTCCAGGGAGGAAGGGACTGAAGCTTTCTTT
CDR3aa: CASGSREEGTEAFF
d_gene: .
j_gene: TRBJ1-1
abundance: .
v_gene: TRBV12-5

CDR3nt: TGTGCCAGCAGTTACGGCACCAGGGGTAGGTCCTACGAGCAGTACTTC
CDR3aa: CASSYGTRGRSYEQYF
d_gene: .
j_gene: TRBJ2-7
abundance: many
v_gene: TRBV6-5

CDR3nt: TGTGCCAGCAGTTTTCAGGGGCGGCCCCAGCATTTT
CDR3aa: CASSFQGRPQHF
d_gene: .
j_gene: TRBJ1-5
abundance: .
v_gene: TRBV27

CDR3nt: TGTGCCAGCAGCCCCCAACAGGACTCCCGGGGTGAAAAACTGTTTTTT
CDR3aa: CASSPQQDSRGEKLFF
d_gene: .
j_gene: TRBJ1-4
abundance: many
v_gene: TRBV5-5

CDR3nt: TGCGCCAGCAGCGCTAGACAGGGGGAATATAGCAATCAGCCCCAGCATTTT
CDR3aa: CASSARQGEYSNQPQHF
d_gene: TRBD1
j_gene: TRBJ1-5
abundance: .
v_gene: TRBV4-1

CDR3nt: TGTGCCAGCAGCTTAGCTGACCCTAGTGATGGCTACACCTTC
CDR3aa: CASSLADPSDGYTF
d_gene: .
j_gene: TRBJ1-2
abundance: many
v_gene: TRBV5-5

CDR3nt: TGTGCCAGCAGCCAAGAAGGACAGTCTAACTATGGCTACACCTTC
CDR3aa: CASSQEGQSNYGYTF
d_gene: .
j_gene: TRBJ1-2
abundance: few
v_gene: TRBV14

CDR3nt: TGCGCCAGCAGCCAAGATGGGCTGTGGCACAATGAGCAGTTCTTC
CDR3aa: CASSQDGLWHNEQFF
d_gene: .
j_gene: TRBJ2-1
abundance: .
v_gene: TRBV4-3

CDR3nt: TGTGCCAGCTCCCCCGGGACAGGGGGTACCCACGAGCAGTACTTC
CDR3aa: CASSPGTGGTHEQYF
d_gene: TRBD1
j_gene: TRBJ2-7
abundance: few
v_gene: TRBV18

CDR3nt: TGTGCCAGCAGCCTGGACAGGGTGAATGAAAAACTGTTTTTT
CDR3aa: CASSLDRVNEKLFF
d_gene: TRBD1
j_gene: TRBJ1-4
abundance: many
v_gene: TRBV7-2

CDR3nt: TGCAGTGTCGCCCAAGGGCCCAATCAGCCCCAGCATTTT
CDR3aa: CSVAQGPNQPQHF
d_gene: .
j_gene: TRBJ1-5
abundance: many
v_gene: TRBV20-1

CDR3nt: TGTGCCAGCAGCGTAGCGGGGTACCAAGAGACCCAGTACTTC
CDR3aa: CASSVAGYQETQYF
d_gene: .
j_gene: TRBJ2-5
abundance: .
v_gene: TRBV9

CDR3nt: TGTGCCAGCATCCCTGGACAGTCAAATGCCTACGAGCAGTACTTC
CDR3aa: CASIPGQSNAYEQYF
d_gene: .
j_gene: TRBJ2-7
abundance: many
v_gene: TRBV7-6

CDR3nt: TGTGCCAGCAGCTTGCCTGAAACCGGGGAGCTGTTTTTT
CDR3aa: CASSLPETGELFF
d_gene: .
j_gene: TRBJ2-2
abundance: few
v_gene: TRBV11-2

CDR3nt: TGTGCCAGCGTCATGGGTAGCGGCACCTACGAGCAGTACTTC
CDR3aa: CASVMGSGTYEQYF
d_gene: .
j_gene: TRBJ2-7
abundance: many
v_gene: TRBV7-9

CDR3nt: TGTGCCAGCAGCTTAGGGGCGCCCACTGAAGCTTTCTTT
CDR3aa: CASSLGAPTEAFF
d_gene: .
j_gene: TRBJ1-1
abundance: .
v_gene: TRBV7-2

CDR3nt: TGCGCCAGCAGCTTGGGATGGGAAAACTACGAGCAGTACTTC
CDR3aa: CASSLGWENYEQYF
d_gene: .
j_gene: TRBJ2-7
abundance: .
v_gene: TRBV5-1

CDR3nt: TGTGCCAGCAGTTTAAATCCCATCTCGGGCCTTTTTAATGAAAAACTGTTTTTT
CDR3aa: CASSLNPISGLFNEKLFF
d_gene: .
j_gene: TRBJ1-4
abundance: .
v_gene: TRBV27

CDR3nt: TGTGCCAGCAGTTACGGGGCAGGCAATAATTCACCCCTCCACTTT
CDR3aa: CASSYGAGNNSPLHF
d_gene: .
j_gene: TRBJ1-6
abundance: many
v_gene: TRBV6-5

CDR3nt: TGCGCCAGCAGTGAGGGGCACACTGAAGCTTTCTTT
CDR3aa: CASSEGHTEAFF
d_gene: .
j_gene: TRBJ1-1
abundance: many
v_gene: TRBV10-2

CDR3nt: TGTGCCAGCTGTACCGACCCAAGCAATGGCTACACCTTC
CDR3aa: CASCTDPSNGYTF
d_gene: .
j_gene: TRBJ1-2
abundance: .
v_gene: TRBV6-5

CDR3nt: TGTGCCAGCAGCTTATTGGGTCCCAATCAGCCCCAGCATTTT
CDR3aa: CASSLLGPNQPQHF
d_gene: .
j_gene: TRBJ1-5
abundance: .
v_gene: TRBV7-2

CDR3nt: TGCGCCAGCAGCTTGGGACCGGATAATTCACCCCTCCACTTT
CDR3aa: CASSLGPDNSPLHF
d_gene: .
j_gene: TRBJ1-6
abundance: many
v_gene: TRBV5-1

CDR3nt: TGTGCCAGCAGCTTGGTAGCGGGAGGGCGGACAGATACGCAGTATTTT
CDR3aa: CASSLVAGGRTDTQYF
d_gene: TRBD2
j_gene: TRBJ2-3
abundance: few
v_gene: TRBV7-9